These 15 T cell receptor beta chains were all obtained from the same sample, sequenced in a study of long-term antiretroviral therapy in people with HIV. The authors ran the immunoSEQ assay, v3.0, at survey level. TCRdb's table, derived via immunoSEQ multiplex PCR, lists solely in-frame clones and lacks some. The data show some 16,000 clones, more than 60% seen once. This sample comprised unsorted PBMCs, obtained 2.1 years after starting antiretroviral therapy. These receptors were collected from a man aged 35-49 years with HIV.

This clone was detected only a few times. The V gene is TRBV6-5, the J gene TRBJ1-2; D call uncertain. The CDR3 runs to 13 residues. Germline V lookup: CDR1 MNHEY, CDR2 SVGAGI. The ends were cut back, 4 bases at V and 6 bases at J, with 12 bases in the middle. The CDR3, as DNA: TGTGCCAGCAGTTTCCACGAGGCGGATGGCTACACCTTC. Translating it yields CASSFHEADGYTF.

This clone was detected only a few times. The chain joins TRBV10-1 to TRBJ2-1; D gene ambiguous. V lost 2 bases and J 6 bases, leaving 8 bases between the germline ends. From germline, CDR1 is WNHNN and CDR2 SYGVQD (reference sequence). The length of the CDR3 is 13 residues. The CDR3 protein is CASSEASSNEQFF. The CDR3, as DNA: TGCGCCAGCAGTGAGGCCTCTAGCAATGAGCAGTTCTTC.

In its sample, this clone ranks as medium-sized. The chain joins TRBV27 to TRBJ2-7, with D tentatively TRBD2 (5 bases). CDR1 MNHEY and CDR2 SMNVEV come from the germline V gene (reference sequence). V lost 5 bases and J 2 bases, leaving 10 bases between the germline ends. This CDR3 contains 13 residues. CDR3 bases: TGTGCCAGCAGTATCCAAGCGGCCTACGAGCAGTACTTC. Encoded protein: CASSIQAAYEQYF.

The V call is TRBV29-1, the J call TRBJ2-2, with TRBD2 matching 8 bases. CDR3 length: 15 residues. The V gene's germline CDR1 is SQVTM and CDR2 ANQGSEA. V dropped 0 bases and J dropped 7; count of bases not matched to a gene: 7. CDR3: CSVEDSGEGNGELFF. In DNA, the CDR3 is TGCAGCGTTGAAGATAGCGGGGAGGGTAACGGGGAGCTGTTTTTT.

V and J are TRBV4-2 and TRBJ1-2; TRBD1 is a possible D gene (5 bases). Per the germline V gene, CDR1 is LGHNA and CDR2 is YNFKEQ. This CDR3 is built from 19 residues. Between the trimmed V and J ends, which lost 0 bases and 4 bases, there was a span of 24 bases. In DNA, the CDR3 is TGTGCCAGCAGCCAAGATCTCGGGCAGGGTCAGGTCCCTGCCTATGGCTACACCTTC. Protein product: CASSQDLGQGQVPAYGYTF.

In this sample, this clone turned up a few times. The CDR3 spells CASSLSMGTVNTEAFF. CDR3 DNA sequence: TGTGCCAGCAGTTTATCTATGGGGACGGTGAACACTGAAGCTTTCTTT. The rearrangement links TRBV27 to TRBJ1-1, with D perhaps TRBD1 (5 bases). CDR3 length: 16 amino acids. The V and J ends lost 0 bases and 0 bases respectively, with 11 bases between them. CDR1 is MNHEY and CDR2 is SMNVEV in the germline V gene (reference sequence).

The J gene is TRBJ2-2, the V gene TRBV7-7; possibly TRBD1 for D (6 bases). The CDR3 spans 15 residues. Germline V gene sequence: CDR1 SSHAT, CDR2 FNYEAQ (reference sequence). The V and J ends lost 2 bases and 4 bases respectively, with 11 bases between them. The CDR3 here is CASSLYTGLTGELFF. The CDR3, as DNA: TGTGCCAGCAGCTTATATACAGGGCTCACCGGGGAGCTGTTTTTT.

The gene calls are TRBV7-9 and TRBJ1-1; D unresolved. Germline-derived CDR1 and CDR2 are SEHNR and FQNEAQ (reference sequence). This CDR3 has 18 residues. V was shortened by 4 bases and J by 4 bases, with 25 bases between the two germline ends. Written as DNA, the CDR3 is TGTGCCAGCAGCTCAAGACCCCCATGGAGCGAGGTGGGCACTGAAGCTTTCTTT. Protein product: CASSSRPPWSEVGTEAFF. Drawing the rest from reference TRBV7-9 and TRBJ1-1, the complete variable domain is DTGVSQNPRHKITKRGQNVTFRCDPISEHNRLYWYRQTLGQGPEFLTYFQNEAQLEKSRLLSDRFSAERPKGSFSTLEIQRTEQGDSAMYLCASSSRPPWSEVGTEAFFGQGTRLTVV.

Only one count was recorded for this clone. The J gene is TRBJ1-5, the V gene TRBV6-6; D uncertain. The CDR3 extends over 14 amino acids. V lost 2 bases and J lost 4, with 9 bases in between. Germline assignment: CDR1 MNHNY and CDR2 SVGAGI (reference sequence). The CDR3 nucleotides read TGTGCCAGCAGTTACGCCGGTTCGAATCAGCCCCAGCATTTT. Translation gives CASSYAGSNQPQHF.

The chain joins TRBV6-5 to TRBJ2-7; D gene unclear. CDR3 size: 13 residues. V was pared by 6 bases and J by 0 bases, with 9 bases between. Per the germline V gene, CDR1 is MNHEY and CDR2 is SVGAGI. CDR3 DNA sequence: TGTGCCAGCAGCTCCGGACGCTCCTACGAGCAGTACTTC. This gives the protein CASSSGRSYEQYF.

The chain has TRBV5-1 and TRBJ1-1; weak D call: TRBD1 (5 bases). Trimming took off 0 bases at V and 4 bases at J, with 10 bases between the two ends. From germline, CDR1 is SGHRS and CDR2 YFSETQ. CDR3 size: 14 residues. CDR3 region: CASSLGWGSTEAFF. The CDR3 DNA sequence: TGCGCCAGCAGCTTGGGGTGGGGCTCCACTGAAGCTTTCTTT.

The CDR3 sequence is CASSFYNEQFF. The CDR3 nucleotides read TGTGCCAGTAGTTTTTACAATGAGCAGTTCTTC. This chain uses TRBV19 with TRBJ2-1; D unclear. Deletions cut 5 bases from V and 4 bases from J, with 3 bases between. The CDR3 sequence is 11 residues long. CDR1 LNHDA and CDR2 SQIVND come from the germline V gene (reference sequence).

The chain joins TRBV2 to TRBJ2-7, with TRBD1 matching over 9 bases. Germline V CDR1 and CDR2: SNHLY, FYNNEI. The CDR3 length is 16 residues. V dropped 2 bases and J dropped 4; count of bases not matched to a gene: 9. CDR3 in amino acids: CASSESGGTGLYEQYF. The CDR3 DNA reads as TGTGCCAGCAGTGAATCAGGTGGGACAGGGCTATACGAGCAGTACTTC.

The chain uses TRBV6-5 and TRBJ2-7; the D is unclear. V dropped 2 bases and J dropped 0 bases, with 11 bases sitting between them. Germline CDR1 reads MNHEY; CDR2 reads SVGAGI. The CDR3 sequence is 15 residues long. CDR3 loop: CASSYTTGRSYEQYF. The CDR3 DNA reads as TGTGCCAGCAGTTACACGACGGGTCGCTCCTACGAGCAGTACTTC.

The CDR3: CSVWRDSSSGEQYF. DNA of the CDR3: TGCAGCGTTTGGAGGGACTCTAGTTCGGGTGAGCAGTACTTC. The chain carries TRBV29-1 and TRBJ2-7; possible D gene TRBD2, 6 bases. The CDR3 spans 14 residues. The V end lost 5 bases, the J end lost 7 bases, and 21 bases lay between the germline ends. The germline V gene has CDR1 SQVTM and CDR2 ANQGSEA.